This T cell receptor beta chain originates from a study of PD-L1 blockade in urothelial cancer. Profiled with immunoSEQ multiplex PCR; TCRdb holds only in-frame clones, not every one. The sample yields over 45,000 clones, just over 85% seen once. The sequence came from a man aged 45-65 years with urothelial cancer. This material consisted of PBMCs, taken around atezolizumab (anti-PD-L1) treatment.

The CDR3 loop is CASSIDGGDEQYF. Written as DNA, the CDR3 is TGTGCCAGTAGTATCGACGGCGGCGACGAGCAGTACTTC. The V and J genes are TRBV19 and TRBJ2-7; D uncertain. CDR1 is LNHDA, CDR2 SQIVND, per germline (reference sequence). Trimming cost V 3 bases and J 5 bases, with 11 bases left between them. CDR3 length: 13 amino acids.